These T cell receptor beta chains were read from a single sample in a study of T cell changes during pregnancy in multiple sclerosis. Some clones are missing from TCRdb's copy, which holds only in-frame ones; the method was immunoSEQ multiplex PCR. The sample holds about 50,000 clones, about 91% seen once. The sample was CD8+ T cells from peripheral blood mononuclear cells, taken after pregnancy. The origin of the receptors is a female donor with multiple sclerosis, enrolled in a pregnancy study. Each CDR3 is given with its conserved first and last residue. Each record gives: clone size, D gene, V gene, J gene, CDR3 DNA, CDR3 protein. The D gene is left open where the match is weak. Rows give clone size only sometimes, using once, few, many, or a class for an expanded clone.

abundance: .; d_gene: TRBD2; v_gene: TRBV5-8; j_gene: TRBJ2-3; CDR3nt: TGTGCCAGCACCATAACAGCGGGGCAAGCAGATACGCAGTATTTT; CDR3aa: CASTITAGQADTQYF
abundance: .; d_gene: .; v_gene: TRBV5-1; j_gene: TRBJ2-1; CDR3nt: TGCGCCAGCAGCGTGGTTGTTCGGGGTGTCCACAATGAGCAGTTCTTC; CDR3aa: CASSVVVRGVHNEQFF
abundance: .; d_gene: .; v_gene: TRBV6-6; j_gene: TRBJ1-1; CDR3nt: TGTGCCAGCTGCCTCGGGAACGAAGCTTTCTTT; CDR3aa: CASCLGNEAFF
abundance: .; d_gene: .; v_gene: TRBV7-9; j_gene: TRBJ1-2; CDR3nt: TGTGCCAGCAGCCTCCCGGGGGGAGATGGCTACACCTTC; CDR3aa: CASSLPGGDGYTF
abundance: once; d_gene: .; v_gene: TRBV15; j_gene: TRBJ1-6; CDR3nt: TGTGCCACCAGCAGAGATCGGACATTGGGCTCACCCCTCCACTTT; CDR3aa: CATSRDRTLGSPLHF
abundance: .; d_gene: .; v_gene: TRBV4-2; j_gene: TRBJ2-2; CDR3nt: TGTGCCAGCAGCCAAGATGGGCGGGAGCTGTTTTTT; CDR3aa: CASSQDGRELFF
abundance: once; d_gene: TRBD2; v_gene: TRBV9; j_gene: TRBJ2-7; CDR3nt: TGTGCCAGCAGCGTAGGCGGGGGAACCTACGAGCAGTACTTC; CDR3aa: CASSVGGGTYEQYF
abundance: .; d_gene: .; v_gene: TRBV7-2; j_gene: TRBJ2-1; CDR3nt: TGTGCCAGCAGCTTAGGTCGCAATGAGCAGTTCTTC; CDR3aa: CASSLGRNEQFF
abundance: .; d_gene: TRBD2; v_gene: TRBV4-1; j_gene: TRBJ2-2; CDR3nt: TGCGCCAGCAGCCAAGATCTAGGCGGGGGGGCGATCGGGGAGCTGTTTTTT; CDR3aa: CASSQDLGGGAIGELFF
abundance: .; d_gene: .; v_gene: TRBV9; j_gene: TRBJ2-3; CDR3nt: TGTGCCAGCAGCGTGGGGGGAGGTATGGATACGCAGTATTTT; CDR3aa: CASSVGGGMDTQYF
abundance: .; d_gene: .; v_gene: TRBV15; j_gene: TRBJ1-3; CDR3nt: TGTGCCACCAGCAGAGATTTGGAAGGGGCTGGAAACACCATATATTTT; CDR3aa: CATSRDLEGAGNTIYF
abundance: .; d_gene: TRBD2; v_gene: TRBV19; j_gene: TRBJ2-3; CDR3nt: TGTGCCAGTAGTTTCGGGACTAGCGATACGCAGTATTTT; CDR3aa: CASSFGTSDTQYF
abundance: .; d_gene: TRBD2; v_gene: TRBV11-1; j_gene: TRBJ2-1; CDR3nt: TGTGCCAGCAGCCCGGCCTCGGGAGGACCCAATGAGCAGTTCTTC; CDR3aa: CASSPASGGPNEQFF
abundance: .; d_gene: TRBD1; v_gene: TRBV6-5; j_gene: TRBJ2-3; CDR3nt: TGTGCCAGCAGTTACTCCGGGACAGGGTTAGATACGCAGTATTTT; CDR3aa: CASSYSGTGLDTQYF
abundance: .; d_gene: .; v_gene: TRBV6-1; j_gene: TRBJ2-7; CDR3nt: TGTGCCGGAGGGACCCTCGGTGAGCAGTACTTC; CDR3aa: CAGGTLGEQYF
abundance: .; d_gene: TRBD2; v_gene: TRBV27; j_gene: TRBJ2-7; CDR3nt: TGTGCCAGCAGTTTATCTGGACTAGCGGGGGGTGCCTATGAGCAGTACTTC; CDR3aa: CASSLSGLAGGAYEQYF
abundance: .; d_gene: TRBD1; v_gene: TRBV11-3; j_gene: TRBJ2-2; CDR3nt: TGTGCCAGCAGCTTAGAGTCAGGGGGCAGCACCGGGGAGCTGTTTTTT; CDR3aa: CASSLESGGSTGELFF
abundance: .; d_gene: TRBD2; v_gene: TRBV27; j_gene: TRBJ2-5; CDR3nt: TGTGCCAGCAGTTTATGGGAGGGGGAGACCCAGTACTTC; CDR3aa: CASSLWEGETQYF
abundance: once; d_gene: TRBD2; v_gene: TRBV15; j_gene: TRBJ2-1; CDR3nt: TGTGCCACCAGCTGGTCGACTAGCGGAGAGCAGTTCTTC; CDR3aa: CATSWSTSGEQFF
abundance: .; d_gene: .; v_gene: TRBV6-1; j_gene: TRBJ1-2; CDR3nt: TGTGCCAGCGGACGCAGGGAGGGTTGGCATGGCTACACCTTC; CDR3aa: CASGRREGWHGYTF
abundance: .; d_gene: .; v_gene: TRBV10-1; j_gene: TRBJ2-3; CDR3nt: TGCGCCAGCAGTGAGAACCTAGAAACAGATACGCAGTATTTT; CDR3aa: CASSENLETDTQYF
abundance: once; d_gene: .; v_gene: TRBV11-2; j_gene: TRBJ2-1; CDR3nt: TGTGCCAGCAGCTTAGTGACCGATACGGGTGAGCAGTTCTTC; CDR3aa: CASSLVTDTGEQFF
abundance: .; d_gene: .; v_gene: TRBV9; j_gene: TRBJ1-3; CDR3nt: TGTGCCAGCAGCGGGACTGATGGGCGTTATGGAAACACCATATATTTT; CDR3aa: CASSGTDGRYGNTIYF
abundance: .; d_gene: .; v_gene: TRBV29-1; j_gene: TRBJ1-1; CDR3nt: TGCAGCGTCGAAACCGGGAACACTGAAGCTTTCTTT; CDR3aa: CSVETGNTEAFF
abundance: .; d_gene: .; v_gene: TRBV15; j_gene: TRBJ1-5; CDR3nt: TGTGCCACCAGCAGAGATCTAGGGGTAAATCAGCCCCAGCATTTT; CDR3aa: CATSRDLGVNQPQHF
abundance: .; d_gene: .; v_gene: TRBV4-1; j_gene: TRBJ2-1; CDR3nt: TGCGCCAGCAGCCAAGTAGGCGGGCCTTTATACAATGAGCAGTTCTTC; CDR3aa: CASSQVGGPLYNEQFF
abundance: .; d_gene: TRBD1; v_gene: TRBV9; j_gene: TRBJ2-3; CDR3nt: TGTGCCAGCAGCTCAGGGACAGGCACAGATACGCAGTATTTT; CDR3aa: CASSSGTGTDTQYF
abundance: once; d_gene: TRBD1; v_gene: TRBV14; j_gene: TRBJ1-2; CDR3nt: TGTGCCAGCAGCCCAAGACGGACAGGCAACTATGGCTACACCTTC; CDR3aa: CASSPRRTGNYGYTF
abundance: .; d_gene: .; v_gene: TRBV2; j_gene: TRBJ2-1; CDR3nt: TGTGCCAGCATCCGAGGGAGCGCAGATGAGCAGTTCTTC; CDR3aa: CASIRGSADEQFF
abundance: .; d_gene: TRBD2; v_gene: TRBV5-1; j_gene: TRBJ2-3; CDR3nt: TGCGCCAGCAGCCCTCGATGGACTAGCGGCACTAGCACAGATACGCAGTATTTT; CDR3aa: CASSPRWTSGTSTDTQYF
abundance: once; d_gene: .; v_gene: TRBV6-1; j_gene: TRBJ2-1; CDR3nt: TGTGCCAGCAGTGGTTCACGTCCCATCCTCTACAGCAATGAGCAGTTCTTC; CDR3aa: CASSGSRPILYSNEQFF
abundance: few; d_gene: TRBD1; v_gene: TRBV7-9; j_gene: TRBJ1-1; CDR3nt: TGTGCCAGCACCCAACAGGACAGGGGGGATACTGAAGCTTTCTTT; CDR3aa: CASTQQDRGDTEAFF
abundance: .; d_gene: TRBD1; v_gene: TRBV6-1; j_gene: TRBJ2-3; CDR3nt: TGTGCCAGCAGTGGTGGACAGGGAGCAGATACGCAGTATTTT; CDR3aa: CASSGGQGADTQYF
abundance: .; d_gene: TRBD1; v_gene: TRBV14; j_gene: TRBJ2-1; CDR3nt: TGTGCCAGCAGCCAGACAGGGCGAACCTACAATGAGCAGTTCTTC; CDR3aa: CASSQTGRTYNEQFF
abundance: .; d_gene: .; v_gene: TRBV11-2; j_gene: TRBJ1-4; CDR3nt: TGTGCCAGCAGCACCTGGACACGAGGGAGGGAAAAACTGTTTTTT; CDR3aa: CASSTWTRGREKLFF
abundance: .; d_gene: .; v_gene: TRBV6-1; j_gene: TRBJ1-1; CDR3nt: TGTGCCAGCAGCGGACTGGGGAACACTGAAGCTTTCTTT; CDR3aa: CASSGLGNTEAFF
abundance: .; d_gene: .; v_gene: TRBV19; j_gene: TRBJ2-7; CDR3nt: TGTGCCACCGCGGGAAGGAGCTCCTACGAGCAGTACTTC; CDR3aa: CATAGRSSYEQYF
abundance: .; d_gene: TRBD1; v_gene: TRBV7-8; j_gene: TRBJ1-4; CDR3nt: TGTGCCAGCAGCCCCCTACCGGGACAGGGGGAGGAAAAACTGTTTTTT; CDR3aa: CASSPLPGQGEEKLFF
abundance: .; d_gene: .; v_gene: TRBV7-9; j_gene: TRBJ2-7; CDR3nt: TGTGCCAGCAGCCCGAGATACGAGCAGTACTTC; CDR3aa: CASSPRYEQYF
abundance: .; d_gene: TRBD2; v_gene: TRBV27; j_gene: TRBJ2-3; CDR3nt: TGTGCCAGCAGTTTTACTAGCGGGGGGGCCGGAGATACGCAGTATTTT; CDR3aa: CASSFTSGGAGDTQYF
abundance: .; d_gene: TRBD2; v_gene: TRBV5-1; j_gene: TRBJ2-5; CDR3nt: TGCGCCAGCAGCCTGACGCCAGCGGGGGGGCATGAGACCCAGTACTTC; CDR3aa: CASSLTPAGGHETQYF
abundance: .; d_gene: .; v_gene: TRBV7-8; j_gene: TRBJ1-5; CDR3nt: TGTGCCAGCAGCTTATCGACAGGAGATAGCAATCAGCCCCAGCATTTT; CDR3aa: CASSLSTGDSNQPQHF
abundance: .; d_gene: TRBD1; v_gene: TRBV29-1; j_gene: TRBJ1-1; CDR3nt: TGCAGCGTTGGGCGACAGGGGGGGGCTGAAGCTTTCTTT; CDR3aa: CSVGRQGGAEAFF
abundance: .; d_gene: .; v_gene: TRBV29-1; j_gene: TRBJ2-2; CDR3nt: TGCAGCGTTATCGCAGGGAGGACCGGGGAGCTGTTTTTT; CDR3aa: CSVIAGRTGELFF
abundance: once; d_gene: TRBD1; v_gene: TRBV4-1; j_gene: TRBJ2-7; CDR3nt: TGCGCCAGCAGCCAAGATACAGAGACAGGGAGCTCCTACGAGCAGTACTTC; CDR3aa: CASSQDTETGSSYEQYF
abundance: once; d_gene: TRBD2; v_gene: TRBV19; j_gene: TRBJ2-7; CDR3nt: TGTGCCAGTAGTATATCTAGCGGGGACTACGAGCAGTACTTC; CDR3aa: CASSISSGDYEQYF
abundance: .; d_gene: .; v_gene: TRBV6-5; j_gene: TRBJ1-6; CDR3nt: TGTGCCAGCAGTTACGCCAGGGATTCCTCACCCCTCCACTTT; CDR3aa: CASSYARDSSPLHF
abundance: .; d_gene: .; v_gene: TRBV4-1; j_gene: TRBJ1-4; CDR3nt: TGCGCCAGCAGCCAAGACGGGCAGGGGAATGAAAAACTGTTTTTT; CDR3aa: CASSQDGQGNEKLFF
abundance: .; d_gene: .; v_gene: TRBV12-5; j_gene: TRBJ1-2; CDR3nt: TGTGCTAGTGGTTTGTTAGATGGCTACACCTTC; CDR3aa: CASGLLDGYTF
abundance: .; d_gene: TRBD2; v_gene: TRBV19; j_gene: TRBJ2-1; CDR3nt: TGTGCCAGTAGTATGGAGGCTAGCGGGGGGGCGATCTACAATGAGCAGTTCTTC; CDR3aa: CASSMEASGGAIYNEQFF
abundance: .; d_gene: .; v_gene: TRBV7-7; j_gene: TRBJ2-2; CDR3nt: TGTGCTAGCAGCTTAACTCCCGGGGAGCTGTTTTTT; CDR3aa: CASSLTPGELFF
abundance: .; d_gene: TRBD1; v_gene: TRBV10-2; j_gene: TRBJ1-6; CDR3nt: TGCGCCAGCAGGGGGGACAGGGACACGACTAATTCACCCCTCCACTTT; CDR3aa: CASRGDRDTTNSPLHF
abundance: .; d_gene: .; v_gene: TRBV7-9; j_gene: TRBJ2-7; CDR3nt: TGTGCCAGCAGCTTAGGGACAATCTACGAGCAGTACTTC; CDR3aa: CASSLGTIYEQYF
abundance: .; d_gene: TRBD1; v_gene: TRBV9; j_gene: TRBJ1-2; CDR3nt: TGTGCCAGCAGCGTAGACGGGACAGAGAACTATGGCTACACCTTC; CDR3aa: CASSVDGTENYGYTF
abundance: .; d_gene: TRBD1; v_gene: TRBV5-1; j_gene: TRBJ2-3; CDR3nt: TGCGCCAGCAGCAATGCGGGACAGGTTACAGATACGCAGTATTTT; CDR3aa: CASSNAGQVTDTQYF
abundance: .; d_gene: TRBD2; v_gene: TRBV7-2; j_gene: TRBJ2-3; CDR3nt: TGTGCCAGCAGCTTACGGAGCGGGGGGGCAGCGGGAGATACGCAGTATTTT; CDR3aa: CASSLRSGGAAGDTQYF